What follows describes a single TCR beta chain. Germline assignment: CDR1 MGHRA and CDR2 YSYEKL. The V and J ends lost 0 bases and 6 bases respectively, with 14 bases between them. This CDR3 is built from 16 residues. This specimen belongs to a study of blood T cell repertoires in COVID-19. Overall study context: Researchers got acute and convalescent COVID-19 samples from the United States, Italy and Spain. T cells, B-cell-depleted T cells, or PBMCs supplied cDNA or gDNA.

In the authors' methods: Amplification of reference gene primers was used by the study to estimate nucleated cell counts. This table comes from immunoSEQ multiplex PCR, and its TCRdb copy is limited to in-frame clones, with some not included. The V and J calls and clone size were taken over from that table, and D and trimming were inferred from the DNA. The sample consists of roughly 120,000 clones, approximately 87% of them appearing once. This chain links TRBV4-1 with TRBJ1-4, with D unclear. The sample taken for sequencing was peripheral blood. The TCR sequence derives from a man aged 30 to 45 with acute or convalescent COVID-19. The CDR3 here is CASSQEDWAGDEKLFF. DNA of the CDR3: TGCGCCAGCAGCCAAGAGGACTGGGCTGGGGATGAAAAACTGTTTTTT.